The sequence of this T cell receptor beta chain was determined in a study of cytomegalovirus exposure and HLA in healthy donors. General study results and limits: A highly shared variant cluster was judged a likely technical artifact. Despite most TCR sequences being rare, some public TCRs occurred in many donors.

About this clone: Its antigen is unidentified.

13 Jbeta primers and 60 Vbeta primers were used for the PCR. Profiled with immunoSEQ multiplex PCR; TCRdb holds only in-frame clones, not every one. This sample yields roughly 100,000 clones, of which 71% are seen a single time; roughly 3% belongs to the top ten. V was clipped by 6 bases and J by 5 bases; unmatched bases: 9. In germline, CDR1 is SQVTM, CDR2 ANQGSEA. CDR3 length equals 15 residues. This rearrangement joins TRBV29-1 to TRBJ2-2, with 10 bases identical to TRBD1. Source material: PBMCs. The clonotype originates from a female donor in good health and CMV-seronegative. The CDR3 reads CSVGGGQGKTGELFF. Written as DNA, the CDR3 is TGCAGCGTGGGCGGGGGACAGGGGAAAACCGGGGAGCTGTTTTTT.